The clone carrying this T cell receptor beta chain is classed as medium-sized. The data belong to a study of metastatic and nonmetastatic thyroid tumors. No patient received treatment before thyroid surgery. TCRdb reanalyzed the PCR reads with MiXCR. The table records under 8,500 clones, around 23% of them present only once. This CDR3 contains 16 residues. CDR1 MNHEY and CDR2 SMNVEV come from the germline V gene (reference sequence). Trimming removed 3 bases at V and 3 bases at J, with 17 bases between. The J gene is TRBJ1-1, the V gene TRBV27, with a weak D call TRBD1 (6 bases). The clonotype originates from a female donor with papillary thyroid cancer or a benign thyroid nodule (not recorded which). Some clones in this sample may be carry-over from other donors' samples. The sequenced material came from tumor tissue. CDR3: CASSFGVSPGDTEAFF. DNA for the CDR3: TGTGCCAGCAGTTTTGGAGTTTCCCCAGGGGACACTGAAGCTTTCTTT.